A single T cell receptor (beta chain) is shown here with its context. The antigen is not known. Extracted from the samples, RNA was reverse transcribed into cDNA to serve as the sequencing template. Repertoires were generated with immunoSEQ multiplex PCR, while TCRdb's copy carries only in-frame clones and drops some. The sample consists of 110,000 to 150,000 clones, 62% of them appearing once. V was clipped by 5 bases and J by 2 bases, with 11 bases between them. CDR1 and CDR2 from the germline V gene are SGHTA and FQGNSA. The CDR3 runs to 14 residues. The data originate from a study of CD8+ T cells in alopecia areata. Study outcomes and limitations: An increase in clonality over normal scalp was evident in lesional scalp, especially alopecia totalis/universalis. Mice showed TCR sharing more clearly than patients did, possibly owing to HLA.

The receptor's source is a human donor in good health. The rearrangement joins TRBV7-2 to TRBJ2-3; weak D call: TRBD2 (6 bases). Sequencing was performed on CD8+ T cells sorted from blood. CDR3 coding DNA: TGTGCCAGCAGCAAAGGGACTTTCACAGATACGCAGTATTTT. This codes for CASSKGTFTDTQYF. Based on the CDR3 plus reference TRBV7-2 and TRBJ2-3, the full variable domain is GAGVSQSPSNKVTEKGKDVELRCDPISGHTALYWYRQSLGQGLEFLIYFQGNSAPDKSGLPSDRFSAERTGGSVSTLTIQRTQQEDSAVYLCASSKGTFTDTQYFGPGTRLTVL.